This record concerns one T cell receptor (beta chain) sequence. This clonotype was seen many times. The specificity of this receptor is unknown. No clone much larger than this one lies a single base away; base qualities are absent. Sequences LNHNV (CDR1) and YYDKDF (CDR2) are obtained from the germline V gene (reference sequence). V lost 1 base and J lost 9 bases; the stretch between them is 10 bases long. The CDR3, from cysteine to phenylalanine, totals 13 residues. Left in the record is the CDR3 DNA by itself, 39 bases read in frame from the first base. Naive CD8 T cell libraries were made from roughly 21,000 to 960,000 sorted cells using 10%, 30% or 50% of purified RNA. On a BD FACSAria II, naive CD8 T cells were FACS-sorted as CD8+CD4-CCR7+CD45RA+ and collected into RLT Plus buffer. Under 11 TCR copies' worth of Jurkat RNA were spiked into roughly 19,000-1,000,000 naive CD8 T cell samples to test detection sensitivity. Enrichment of CD8 T cells was performed with RosetteSep CD8+ T Cell Enrichment Cocktail and Ficoll-Paque, after which ACK red cell lysis was carried out.

The record originates from a study of molecular identifiers for immune sequencing clone quantification listed by TCRdb under 2018. Notes on the research overall: For a replicate experiment, the RNA from either about 20,000 or 100,000 naive CD8 T cells was divided into five aliquots, and four of those aliquots went on to sequencing. CD8 T cells were used in a methods study to benchmark molecular-identifier clustering-based TCR repertoire sequencing (MIDCIRS) and TCR RNA copy counting. What the research found in general, with its limitations: When barcode sub-clustering was omitted, TCR diversity was inflated by chimeric consensus sequences, with chimeras reaching as high as 47%. The naive libraries included spiked-in Jurkat TCR RNA (fewer than eleven copies' worth), and this RNA is not part of the donor repertoire. In CMV-specific effector cells, clones with more than 20 RNA copies accounted for over 98% of molecules, whereas in naive cells such clones accounted for under 1%. Modeling estimated about three recovered TCR RNA copies per cell, compared with approximately 10 by digital PCR, which implies approximately 30% capture efficiency. Even against a background of approximately 1 million naive CD8 T cells, spiked-in Jurkat TCR RNA amounting to a single cell's worth was reported to be detectable. The sizes of highly expanded clones could end up underestimated when identical TCR molecules share a barcode.

Library construction relied on PCR. The run used a NextSeq 500. Preparation of bulk TCR libraries followed a previously described approach, with the TCR primers listed in Table S5. Total RNA was purified with the Qiagen AllPrep DNA/RNA kit. Before analysis, reads from multiple sequencing runs of the same library were pooled. In the original analysis: Reads were retained only if the reads had an exact TCR constant sequence, and the retained reads were trimmed to 150 nt and grouped according to their 12-nt molecular barcodes. Within each barcode group, reads were sub-clustered at a 15% Levenshtein threshold, and quality-weighted consensus sequences were built per RNA molecule. Non-functional sequences were removed, as were lower-count sequences one edit away from another. Based on a fit of two negative binomial distributions, barcode sub-clusters having less than 20% of the maximum read count were discarded. Using fastp at Q25 and MiXCR, TCRdb reprocessed the public reads and kept productive beta chains. Each record represents a unique CDR3 protein, reported with the most common genes and DNA among its rows. The V and J calls shown here were made by TCRdb, not taken from the authors' results. The sample table contains roughly 320,000 distinct CDR3 sequences; only one count was recorded for 24% of them. Around 0.74% of the sample belongs to the ten largest clones.

Sequenced: naive CD8+ T cells from blood, with Jurkat cell RNA spiked in. The sample's cell subset or site, from its label and the paper: FACS-sorted CD8+CD4-CCR7+CD45RA+ naive T cells. This receptor was obtained from a human donor in good health. Some libraries in this study had Jurkat cell RNA spiked in. The V and J genes are TRBV15 and TRBJ1-5, with an unclear D gene assignment. The CDR3 here reads CATSRARITPQHF. The DNA reads as follows: TGTGCCACCAGCAGAGCTAGGATCACGCCCCAGCATTTT.